These 20 T cell receptor beta chains came from one sample sequenced in a study of T cell repertoires in cytomegalovirus infection. No antigen has been identified for these receptors. TCRdb re-derived calls from the reads in MiXCR, one entry per CDR3 protein. The sample yields approximately 770,000 distinct CDR3 sequences, 25% to 30% seen once. The starting material was cultured CD8+ T cells from PBMCs, obtained from culture after CMV antigen stimulation. All receptors come from a human donor in good health (CMV status not recorded). Some clones in this sample may be carry-over from other donors' samples.

The V gene is TRBV28, the J gene TRBJ2-1; tentatively, D is TRBD1 (6 bases). The ends were cut back, 3 bases at V and 2 bases at J, with 11 bases in the middle. Germline V gives CDR1 MDHEN, CDR2 SYDVKM. This CDR3 contains 15 residues. CDR3 sequence reads: CASSFARGPYNEQFF. Written as DNA, the CDR3 is TGTGCCAGCAGTTTTGCCAGGGGTCCCTACAATGAGCAGTTCTTC.

The rearrangement joins TRBV7-6 to TRBJ2-5; 7 nucleotides align to TRBD2. Germline CDR1 reads SGHVS; CDR2 reads FNYEAQ. Trimming at V came to 8 bases and at J to 2 bases, leaving 2 bases not matched to a gene. The CDR3 covers 12 residues. CDR3 DNA sequence: TGTGCCAGCCGGGGGGTTCAAGAGACCCAGTACTTC. It translates to CASRGVQETQYF.

This clonotype was counted only a few times. This sequence joins TRBV28 and TRBJ1-6; no clear D. V was clipped by 8 bases and J by 9 bases, with 11 bases between them. The CDR3 loop spans 12 amino acids. Germline CDR1 is MDHEN and CDR2 is SYDVKM. The CDR3 loop is CASQKEPSPLHF. CDR3 coding DNA: TGTGCCAGCCAAAAGGAACCTTCACCCCTCCACTTT.

The V and J genes are TRBV28 and TRBJ2-2; D possibly corresponds to TRBD1 (5 bases). V gave up 5 bases and J gave up 4 bases, with 11 bases separating them. Germline lookup yields CDR1 MDHEN and CDR2 SYDVKM. The CDR3 consists of 14 residues. In nucleotides, the CDR3 is TGTGCCAGCAGTCCCGCAGGGTTCACCGGGGAGCTGTTTTTT. This encodes CASSPAGFTGELFF.

J is TRBJ2-1 and V is TRBV2; unclear D gene. Germline V gene data show CDR1 as SNHLY and CDR2 as FYNNEI. This CDR3 is 14 amino acids long. Trimming left V 3 bases short and J 7 bases short, with 13 bases between. The CDR3: CASSESGSLNEQFF. CDR3 in DNA: TGTGCCAGCAGTGAGAGTGGGTCCCTGAATGAGCAGTTCTTC.

This clonotype has just a few counts. J is TRBJ2-2 and V is TRBV10-2; D possibly corresponds to TRBD1 (5 bases). This CDR3 has 19 residues. In germline, CDR1 is WSHSY, CDR2 SAAADI. With 10 bases removed from V and 1 base from J, the gap between germline ends came to 28 bases. DNA for the CDR3: TGCGCCATCGCTACCCTTCCCCCGGACAAGATTTGGAACACCGGGGAGCTGTTTTTT. This encodes CAIATLPPDKIWNTGELFF.

The chain employs TRBV5-1 and TRBJ1-2; 10 bases match TRBD1. The CDR3 sequence is 14 residues long. In germline, CDR1 is SGHRS, CDR2 YFSETQ. Unmatched junction bases numbered 6, after V lost 4 bases and J lost 6 bases. CDR3 coding DNA: TGCGCCAGCAGCCTGTGGGGGACAGGGGATGGCTACACCTTC. Protein sequence: CASSLWGTGDGYTF.

This clonotype appeared a few times. The V and J genes are TRBV19 and TRBJ2-6; possibly TRBD1 for D (6 bases). The V end lost 6 bases, the J end lost 1 base, and 10 bases lay between the germline ends. There are 15 residues in the CDR3. Germline V gene sequence: CDR1 LNHDA, CDR2 SQIVND (reference sequence). The CDR3 DNA sequence: TGTGCCAGTAGCCTTACAGGGTCTGGGGCCAACGTCCTGACTTTC. It translates to CASSLTGSGANVLTF.

This clonotype was observed a few times. The rearrangement joins TRBV4-2 to TRBJ2-2; D might be TRBD2 (7 bases). The CDR3 has 15 amino acids. Germline CDR1 and CDR2: LGHNA and YNFKEQ. The germline V and J ends were trimmed by 1 base and 6 bases, with 12 bases remaining between them. In nucleotides, the CDR3 is TGTGCCAGCAGCCAAGGTACAGGGAGGGCCGGGGAGCTGTTTTTT. Its protein is CASSQGTGRAGELFF.

The chain employs TRBV7-9 and TRBJ2-3; D is perhaps TRBD2 (5 bases). V gave up 7 bases and J gave up 4 bases, with 18 bases separating them. Germline V CDR1 and CDR2: SEHNR, FQNEAQ (reference sequence). The CDR3 sequence is 15 residues long. CDR3 sequence: CASMHRSGSSDTQYF. The CDR3 nucleotides read TGTGCCAGCATGCACCGTTCGGGGTCGTCAGATACGCAGTATTTT. Combining the CDR3 with reference TRBV7-9 and TRBJ2-3 gives the whole variable domain DTGVSQNPRHKITKRGQNVTFRCDPISEHNRLYWYRQTLGQGPEFLTYFQNEAQLEKSRLLSDRFSAERPKGSFSTLEIQRTEQGDSAMYLCASMHRSGSSDTQYFGPGTRLTVL.

This clonotype has only a few counts. The J gene is TRBJ2-1, the V gene TRBV6-2 or TRBV6-3; 9 bases are a match to TRBD2. The CDR3 has 15 residues. Trimming at V came to 8 bases and at J to 7 bases, leaving 12 bases not matched to a gene. Germline CDR1 MNHEY, CDR2 SVGEGT. CDR3 sequence: CASAFGPSGANEQFF. In DNA form, the CDR3 reads TGTGCCAGCGCATTCGGCCCTAGCGGGGCTAATGAGCAGTTCTTC.

The chain has TRBV19 and TRBJ2-7; either TRBD1 or TRBD2 may fit D (5 bases each). The CDR3 is 15 amino acids. In germline, CDR1 is LNHDA, CDR2 SQIVND (reference sequence). V shed 3 bases and J shed 1 base, with 13 bases lying between them. This chain's CDR3 is CASSMGETRSYEQYF. CDR3 sequence (DNA): TGTGCCAGTAGTATGGGGGAGACAAGGTCCTACGAGCAGTACTTC.

This clonotype was picked up many times. The CDR3 sequence is CASSLDLYNEQFF. Written as DNA, the CDR3 is TGTGCCAGTAGTTTGGACTTATACAATGAGCAGTTCTTC. This rearrangement joins TRBV19 to TRBJ2-1, with a tentative D call TRBD2 (5 bases). The length of the CDR3 is 13 residues. V lost 5 bases and J 4 bases, leaving 9 bases between the germline ends. The germline V gene has CDR1 LNHDA and CDR2 SQIVND (reference sequence).

This clonotype appeared a few times. The rearrangement joins TRBV5-8 to TRBJ1-1, with a possible D match to TRBD1 (6 bases). The germline V gene encodes CDR1 SGHTS and CDR2 YDEGEE. The CDR3 loop spans 12 amino acids. Trimming removed 0 bases from V and 11 bases from J, with 11 bases in between. CDR3 amino acids: CASSLAGGSAFF. The CDR3 DNA reads TGTGCCAGCAGCTTGGCCGGGGGCTCGGCTTTCTTT.

The chain links TRBV4-1 to TRBJ2-5; no clear D. In germline, CDR1 is MGHRA, CDR2 YSYEKL. This CDR3 is 15 amino acids long. V gave up 4 bases and J gave up 3 bases, with 15 bases separating them. The DNA for the CDR3 is TGCGCCAGCAGCCCCAAGGATCGGAGCAAAGAGACCCAGTACTTC. Translating gives CASSPKDRSKETQYF.

The rearrangement links TRBV2 to TRBJ2-2; 8 nucleotides align to TRBD1. The CDR3 runs to 16 residues. Per germline, CDR1 SNHLY and CDR2 FYNNEI. V was clipped by 1 base and J by 5 bases; unmatched bases: 6. CDR3 residues: CASSEGQGAGTGELFF. Written as DNA, the CDR3 is TGTGCCAGCAGTGAAGGGCAGGGGGCAGGGACCGGGGAGCTGTTTTTT.

This clonotype was counted a few times. The V and J genes are TRBV12-3 or TRBV12-4 and TRBJ2-5; 8 nucleotides align to TRBD1. Trimming cost V 7 bases and J 5 bases; bases outside gene matches: 18. This CDR3 comprises 17 residues. The CDR3 sequence: CASTPDRGNQTWETQYF. The DNA of the CDR3 is TGTGCCAGCACTCCCGACAGGGGCAATCAGACGTGGGAGACCCAGTACTTC.

This clonotype was picked up a small number of times. The chain combines TRBV19 with TRBJ1-4, with D unclear. This CDR3 is built from 16 residues. V lost 2 bases and J 0 bases, leaving 10 bases between the germline ends. Germline CDR1 LNHDA, CDR2 SQIVND (reference sequence). The DNA of the CDR3 is TGTGCCAGTAGTATATCTCGGGTTGCAACTAATGAAAAACTGTTTTTT. This codes for CASSISRVATNEKLFF.

The rearrangement joins TRBV20-1 to TRBJ2-2; TRBD1 matches 10 bases. The CDR3 runs to 17 residues. Per the germline V gene, CDR1 is DFQATT and CDR2 is SNEGSKA (reference sequence). J lost 3 bases, V lost 1 base, and 8 bases had no gene match. The CDR3, as DNA: TGCAGTGCTAGAGCTCGTGGGACAGGGGTTTACACCGGGGAGCTGTTTTTT. This translates into CSARARGTGVYTGELFF.

This clonotype was picked up a small number of times. J is TRBJ1-2 and V is TRBV12-3 or TRBV12-4; a possible D gene is TRBD1 (6 bases). Trimming removed 7 bases at V and 6 bases at J, with 15 bases between. The CDR3 extends over 13 amino acids. CDR3 nucleotides: TGTGCCAGCACTAGGCGGGGGGCGGATGGCTACACCTTC. Translating gives CASTRRGADGYTF.